The T cell receptor (beta chain) under discussion was sequenced for a study of control samples from healthy donors and cancer patients. Assay used: immunoSEQ multiplex PCR; TCRdb lists only in-frame clones, some missing. The sample shows about 140,000 clones, roughly 92% of them seen only once. In germline, CDR1 is LNHDA, CDR2 SQIVND (reference sequence). V shed 3 bases, J shed 4 bases, and the junction held 4 bases outside the gene matches. This CDR3 is built from 14 residues. The sequenced material came from blood. The rearrangement uses TRBV19 and TRBJ2-7; 9 nucleotides line up with TRBD2. The sequence came from a man aged 25 to 45 in good health. CDR3 residues: CASSIAGGRYEQYF. Written as DNA, the CDR3 is TGTGCCAGTAGTATCGCGGGAGGGAGATACGAGCAGTACTTC.